This is a list of T cell receptor beta chains from one sample in a study of cytomegalovirus exposure and HLA in healthy donors. Produced via immunoSEQ multiplex PCR; TCRdb's table is partial and in-frame only. The repertoire includes around 70,000 clones, 85% to 95% of them detected once, and less than 4% sits in the top ten. Sample: PBMCs. These receptors were taken from a man aged 18 to 30 in good health and CMV-seronegative. The CDR3 runs from the conserved cysteine through the conserved F or W. A D gene is named only where the DNA matches it firmly. A clone size is listed for some rows: how often the clone was seen (once, few, many), or a class if it is expanded.

-	-	TRBV5-1	TRBJ1-3	TGCGCCAGCAGCTTGGGGAGCTCTGGAAACACCATATATTTT	CASSLGSSGNTIYF
-	-	TRBV25-1	TRBJ1-2	TGTGCCAGCAGGACTGGTGACGGCTACACCTTC	CASRTGDGYTF
-	TRBD1	TRBV7-9	TRBJ2-5	TGTGCCAGCAGCCGGCCCCGCCCCGGACAGGGTGAGGTCGAGGCCCAGTACTTC	CASSRPRPGQGEVEAQYF
few	-	TRBV12-5	TRBJ1-1	TGTGCTAGTGGTCCGGGAGTAGGGGAAGCTTTCTTT	CASGPGVGEAFF
-	-	TRBV29-1	TRBJ1-2	TGCAGCGTCGCGGGATTTGCGGACACCTTC	CSVAGFADTF
-	-	TRBV10-1	TRBJ1-1	TGCGCCAGCAGTGAGTCAGGGAGCATGAACACTGAAGCTTTCTTT	CASSESGSMNTEAFF
-	-	TRBV6-1	TRBJ2-7	TGTGCCAGCACCGCCCCCCGGTCGACTTGGGAGCAGTACTTC	CASTAPRSTWEQYF
-	TRBD1	TRBV27	TRBJ2-7	TGTGCCAGCAGTCTGGACAGGGTATCGTACGAGCAGTACTTC	CASSLDRVSYEQYF
-	-	TRBV7-6	TRBJ1-1	TGTGCCAGCAGCTTAGGGGGGGGTGGTGAAGCTTTCTTT	CASSLGGGGEAFF
-	-	TRBV9	TRBJ1-3	TGTGCCAGCAGCGTACAGGACTCTGGAAACACCATATATTTT	CASSVQDSGNTIYF
once	-	TRBV15	TRBJ1-1	TGTGCCACCAGCAGGGAGTTTATGAACACTGAAGCTTTCTTT	CATSREFMNTEAFF
few	-	TRBV19	TRBJ1-2	TGTGCCAGTAGTCTCGGACAAGTCCCTATGGGCTACACCTTC	CASSLGQVPMGYTF
-	-	TRBV27	TRBJ1-2	TGTGCCAGCAGTTTTCTGGGCCAGGGCGGCTACACCTTC	CASSFLGQGGYTF
-	-	TRBV5-1	TRBJ1-1	TGCGCCAGCAGCTACGGAACTACGACTTTCTTT	CASSYGTTTFF
-	TRBD1	TRBV7-8	TRBJ2-2	TGTGCCAGCAGCTATCTCCTTTTACAGGGGAATTCCGGGGAGCTGTTTTTT	CASSYLLLQGNSGELFF
-	-	TRBV18	TRBJ1-2	TGTGCCAGCTCACCGGACAGAGGCTACACCTTC	CASSPDRGYTF
-	TRBD2	TRBV7-8	TRBJ2-1	TGTGCCAGCAGCTCGTCGACTAGCGGGGGATTCGGTGAGCAGTTCTTC	CASSSSTSGGFGEQFF
-	-	TRBV29-1	TRBJ2-5	TGCAGCGTTGAAGGAGGCAAGGGAGCCCAAGAGACCCAGTACTTC	CSVEGGKGAQETQYF
-	-	TRBV5-8	TRBJ1-2	TGTGCCAGCAGGGTGACAGGAACTAACTATGGCTACACCTTC	CASRVTGTNYGYTF
-	-	TRBV19	TRBJ2-1	TGTGCCAGTAGTACCACCGGCAGGGAAGATCGGTTCTTC	CASSTTGREDRFF
-	TRBD1	TRBV9	TRBJ1-4	TGTGCCAGCAGCGGGGGGGTAAGGGGGCGCCGGGAGGGGTGCAAACTGTTTTTT	CASSGGVRGRREGCKLFF
-	-	TRBV6-1	TRBJ1-2	TGTGCCAGCAGTGAGACAGGAAATAATGGCTACACCTTC	CASSETGNNGYTF
-	-	TRBV11-2	TRBJ2-7	TGTGCCAGCAGCTCGGTCTACGAGCAGTACTTC	CASSSVYEQYF
-	-	TRBV18	TRBJ1-1	TGTGCCAGCTCTTTTACAGAGAACACTGAAGCTTTCTTT	CASSFTENTEAFF
-	-	TRBV6-6	TRBJ1-1	TGTGCCAGCAGCGCAGTTTGGACTGAAGCTTTCTTT	CASSAVWTEAFF
-	-	TRBV18	TRBJ1-2	TGTGCCAGCTCACCAGAGTTCGCAACCAACTATAACTATGGCTACACCTTC	CASSPEFATNYNYGYTF
-	-	TRBV6-1	TRBJ1-1	TGTGCCAGCAGTGAACGGGGGTTCGACAACACTGAAGCTTTCTTT	CASSERGFDNTEAFF
-	TRBD1	TRBV14	TRBJ2-7	TGTGCCAGCAGCCAACCGGGACAGGGCTTATACGAGCAGTACTTC	CASSQPGQGLYEQYF
-	-	TRBV18	TRBJ1-5	TGTGCCAGCTCACAGATCCCACAAGGCCTTGGAGCTAGCAATCAGCCCCAGCATTTT	CASSQIPQGLGASNQPQHF
-	TRBD2	TRBV5-4	TRBJ2-1	TGTGCCAGCAGCTTGCTACTAGCGGGGGGCCGTGAGCAGTTCTTC	CASSLLLAGGREQFF
-	-	TRBV18	TRBJ2-7	TGTGCCAGCTCACCACCGACGGGAGAGGACTCCTACGAGCAGTACTTC	CASSPPTGEDSYEQYF
-	-	TRBV4-1	TRBJ1-1	TGCGCCAGCAGCCAAGGGGGAGGAAGGGTAAGAATAGAATATGAAGCTTTCTTT	CASSQGGGRVRIEYEAFF
-	-	TRBV19	TRBJ1-2	TGTGCCAGTAGGACACAGGGAGCTTATGGCTACACCTTC	CASRTQGAYGYTF
few	TRBD1	TRBV5-6	TRBJ2-5	TGTGCCAGCAGCTTGGGGGGACAGGGTTTAGAGACCCAGTACTTC	CASSLGGQGLETQYF
-	-	TRBV5-6	TRBJ2-7	TGTGCCAGCAGCTTGTTCAGGGGAGACGAGCAGTACTTC	CASSLFRGDEQYF
-	TRBD1	TRBV18	TRBJ1-5	TGTGCCAGCTCACCACCGGGACAGGGAGCCTTCAATCAGCCCCAGCATTTT	CASSPPGQGAFNQPQHF
-	TRBD1	TRBV9	TRBJ1-1	TGTGCCAGCAGCGCAGGACAGGGGGCTACTGAAGCTTTCTTT	CASSAGQGATEAFF
-	TRBD2	TRBV19	TRBJ2-3	TGTGCCAGCCGGGGGGGCGCCACAGATACGCAGTATTTT	CASRGGATDTQYF
-	TRBD1	TRBV18	TRBJ1-2	TGTGCCAGCTCAACGAAACAGGGGGCGGACTATGGCTACACCTTC	CASSTKQGADYGYTF
-	TRBD1	TRBV6-1	TRBJ2-7	TGTGCCAGCAGACATCTCGGGACAGGGGAGCAGTACTTC	CASRHLGTGEQYF
-	TRBD2	TRBV5-1	TRBJ2-3	TGCGCCAGCAGCTTGGCGGGGGGGACGGGCACAGATACGCAGTATTTT	CASSLAGGTGTDTQYF
-	TRBD1	TRBV28	TRBJ2-5	TGTGCCAGCAGTTTAGTAAGGGGGCAGGGTAGCCAAGAGACCCAGTACTTC	CASSLVRGQGSQETQYF
-	TRBD2	TRBV15	TRBJ2-1	TGTGCCACCAGCAGAGGGAGCGGGGGGTCGACCTACAATGAGCAGTTCTTC	CATSRGSGGSTYNEQFF
-	-	TRBV10-3	TRBJ2-2	TGTGCCGCGGAGCGTTCGGACGGGGAGCTGTTTTTT	CAAERSDGELFF
-	TRBD1	TRBV30	TRBJ1-4	TGTGCCTGCTCGACAGGGTTTTCTGAAAAACTGTTTTTT	CACSTGFSEKLFF
-	-	TRBV13	TRBJ1-1	TGTGCCAGCAGCCTCAGGGGTGAGACTGAAGCTTTCTTT	CASSLRGETEAFF
-	-	TRBV19	TRBJ1-1	TGTGCCAGTAGTATAGACCTTGAGGCTGAAGCTTTCTTT	CASSIDLEAEAFF
-	TRBD1	TRBV15	TRBJ2-1	TGTGCCACCAGCAGGGCTAGGACAGGGAATAGGAATGAGCAGTTCTTC	CATSRARTGNRNEQFF